This T cell receptor (beta chain) appears in the sequencing data of a study of blood T cell repertoires in COVID-19. Study summary: The samples span acute and convalescent COVID-19 from the United States, Italy and Spain. T cells, B-cell-depleted T cells, or PBMCs provided the cDNA or gDNA that served as material.

This CDR3 is 16 amino acids long. Germline trimming cut 3 bases from V and 5 bases from J; bases unmatched to any gene: 8. Per the germline V gene, CDR1 is KGHSH and CDR2 is LQKENI. In the original processing: Amplified reference gene primers provided the basis for estimating nucleated cell counts. TCRdb's table, derived via immunoSEQ multiplex PCR, lists solely in-frame clones and lacks some. Clone size and the V and J calls come from that table; the DNA yielded D and trimming. The sample lists 90,000 to 120,000 clones, more than 80% occurring once. V usage is TRBV18 and J usage is TRBJ1-5; 9 nucleotides agree with TRBD1. This clonotype was sampled from a man in his 60s with acute or convalescent COVID-19. Sequenced: peripheral blood. CDR3 nucleotides: TGTGCCAGCTCACCCACTGCGGGACAGGGATATCAGCCCCAGCATTTT. It specifies CASSPTAGQGYQPQHF.